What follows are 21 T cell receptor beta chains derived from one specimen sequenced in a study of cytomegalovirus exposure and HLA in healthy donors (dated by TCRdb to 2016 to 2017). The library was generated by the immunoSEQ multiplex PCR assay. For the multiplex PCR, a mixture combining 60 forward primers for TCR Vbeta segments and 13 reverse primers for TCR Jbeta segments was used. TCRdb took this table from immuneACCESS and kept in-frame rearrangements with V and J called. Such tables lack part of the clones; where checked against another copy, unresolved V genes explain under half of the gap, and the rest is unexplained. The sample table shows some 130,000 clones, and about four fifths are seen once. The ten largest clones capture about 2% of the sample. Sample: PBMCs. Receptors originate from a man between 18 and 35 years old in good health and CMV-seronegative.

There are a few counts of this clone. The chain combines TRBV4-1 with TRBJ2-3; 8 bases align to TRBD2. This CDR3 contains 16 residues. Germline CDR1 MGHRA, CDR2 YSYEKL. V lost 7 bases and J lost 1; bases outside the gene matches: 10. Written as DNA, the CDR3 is TGCGCCAGCACCATCCACGGACTAGCAGGCACAGATACGCAGTATTTT. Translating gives CASTIHGLAGTDTQYF.

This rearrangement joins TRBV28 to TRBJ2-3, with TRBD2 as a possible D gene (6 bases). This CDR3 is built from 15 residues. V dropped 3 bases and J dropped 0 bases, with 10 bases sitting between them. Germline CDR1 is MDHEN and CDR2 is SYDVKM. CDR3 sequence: CASSFSGASTDTQYF. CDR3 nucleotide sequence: TGTGCCAGCAGTTTTAGCGGAGCTAGCACAGATACGCAGTATTTT.

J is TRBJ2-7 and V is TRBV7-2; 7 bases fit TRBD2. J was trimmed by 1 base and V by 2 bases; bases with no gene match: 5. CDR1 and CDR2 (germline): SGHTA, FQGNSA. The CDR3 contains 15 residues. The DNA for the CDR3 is TGTGCCAGCAGCTTATGGGCTAGCGGTTCCTACGAGCAGTACTTC. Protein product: CASSLWASGSYEQYF.

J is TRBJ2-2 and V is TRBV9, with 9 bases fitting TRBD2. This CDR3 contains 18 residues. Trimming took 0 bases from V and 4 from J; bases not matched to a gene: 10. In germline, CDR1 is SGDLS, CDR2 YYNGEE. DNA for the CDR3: TGTGCCAGCAGCGTAGTAAATAGCGGGAGTATACGCACCGGGGAGCTGTTTTTT. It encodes CASSVVNSGSIRTGELFF.

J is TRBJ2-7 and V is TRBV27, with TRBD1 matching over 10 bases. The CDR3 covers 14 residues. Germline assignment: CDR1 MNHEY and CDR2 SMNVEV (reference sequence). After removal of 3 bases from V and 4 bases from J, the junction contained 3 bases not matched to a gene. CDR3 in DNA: TGTGCCAGCAGTTTTCGACAGGGGGCTTACGAGCAGTACGTC. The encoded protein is CASSFRQGAYEQYV.

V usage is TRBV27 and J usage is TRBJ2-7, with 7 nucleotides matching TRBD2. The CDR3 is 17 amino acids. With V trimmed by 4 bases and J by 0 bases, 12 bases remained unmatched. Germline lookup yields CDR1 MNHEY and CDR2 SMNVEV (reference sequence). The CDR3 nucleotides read TGTGCCAGCAGTTCCTTAACCACTAGCGAGAGCTCCTACGAGCAGTACTTC. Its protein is CASSSLTTSESSYEQYF.

CDR3 region: CASSEGQRGYTF. In DNA, the CDR3 is TGTGCCAGCAGCGAAGGACAGCGCGGCTACACCTTC. The genes are TRBV7-9 and TRBJ1-2; weak D call: TRBD1 (6 bases). CDR1 SEHNR and CDR2 FQNEAQ come from the germline V gene (reference sequence). The V and J ends lost 5 bases and 8 bases respectively, with 12 bases between them. This CDR3 comprises 12 residues.

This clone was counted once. In DNA form, the CDR3 reads TGTGCCAGTAGTCCGTCGGGAGGCCCCGGGAACACCGGGGAGCTGTTTTTT. It codes for CASSPSGGPGNTGELFF. The J gene is TRBJ2-2, the V gene TRBV19, with 7 bases aligning to TRBD2. With V trimmed by 5 bases and J by 1 base, 10 bases remained unmatched. Germline V gene sequence: CDR1 LNHDA, CDR2 SQIVND (reference sequence). The CDR3 loop spans 17 amino acids.

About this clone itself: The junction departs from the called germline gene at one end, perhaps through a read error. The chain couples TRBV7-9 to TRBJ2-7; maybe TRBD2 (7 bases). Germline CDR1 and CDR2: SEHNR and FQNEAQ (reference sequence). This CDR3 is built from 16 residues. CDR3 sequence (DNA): TGTTCCAGCAGCTTCGTGAGGGGGAGGGTCTCCTACGAGCAGTACTTC. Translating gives CSSSFVRGRVSYEQYF.

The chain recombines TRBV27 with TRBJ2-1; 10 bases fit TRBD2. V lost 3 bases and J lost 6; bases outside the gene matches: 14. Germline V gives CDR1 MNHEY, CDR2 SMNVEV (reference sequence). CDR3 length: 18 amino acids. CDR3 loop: CASSLRWLGTSAINEQFF. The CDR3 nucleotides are TGTGCCAGCAGTTTGAGGTGGTTAGGGACTAGCGCTATCAATGAGCAGTTCTTC.

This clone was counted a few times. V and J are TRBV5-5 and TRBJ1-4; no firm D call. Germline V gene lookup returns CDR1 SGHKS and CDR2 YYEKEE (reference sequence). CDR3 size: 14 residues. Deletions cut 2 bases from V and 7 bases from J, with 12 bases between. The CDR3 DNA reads TGTGCCAGCAGCTTTTCCAGGCTGCGTGAAAAACTGTTTTTT. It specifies CASSFSRLREKLFF.

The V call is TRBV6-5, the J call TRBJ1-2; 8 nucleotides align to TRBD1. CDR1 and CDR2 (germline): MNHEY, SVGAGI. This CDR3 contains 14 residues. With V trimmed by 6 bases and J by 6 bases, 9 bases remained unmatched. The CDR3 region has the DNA TGTGCCAGCAGGGAGACCGGGACAGGACATGGCTACACCTTC. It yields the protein CASRETGTGHGYTF.

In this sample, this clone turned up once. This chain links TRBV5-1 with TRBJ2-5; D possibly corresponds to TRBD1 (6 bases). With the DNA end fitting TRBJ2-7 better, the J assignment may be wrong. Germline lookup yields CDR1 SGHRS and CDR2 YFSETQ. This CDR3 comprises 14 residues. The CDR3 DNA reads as TGCGCCAGCAGCCCAGGACAGAGTTCCTACGAGCAGTACTTC. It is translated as CASSPGQSSYEQYF.

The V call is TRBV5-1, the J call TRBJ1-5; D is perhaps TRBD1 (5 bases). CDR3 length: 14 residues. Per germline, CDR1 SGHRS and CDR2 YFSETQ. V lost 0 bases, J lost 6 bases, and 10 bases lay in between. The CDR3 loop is CASSLDTGGQPQHF. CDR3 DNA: TGCGCCAGCAGCTTGGACACCGGGGGTCAGCCCCAGCATTTT.

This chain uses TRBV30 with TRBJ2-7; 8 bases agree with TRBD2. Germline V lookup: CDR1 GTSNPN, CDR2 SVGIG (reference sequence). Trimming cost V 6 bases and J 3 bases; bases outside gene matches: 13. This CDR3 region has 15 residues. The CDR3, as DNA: TGTGCCTGCTCCCTCGGGTCCGGGAGGGACTACGAGCAGTACTTC. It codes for CACSLGSGRDYEQYF.

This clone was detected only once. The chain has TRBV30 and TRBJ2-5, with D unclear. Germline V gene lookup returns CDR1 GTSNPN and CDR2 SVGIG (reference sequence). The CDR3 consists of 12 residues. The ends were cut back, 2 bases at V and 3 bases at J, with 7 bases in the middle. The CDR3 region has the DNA TGTGCCTGGAGTATGCAGGAAGAGACCCAGTACTTC. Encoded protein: CAWSMQEETQYF.

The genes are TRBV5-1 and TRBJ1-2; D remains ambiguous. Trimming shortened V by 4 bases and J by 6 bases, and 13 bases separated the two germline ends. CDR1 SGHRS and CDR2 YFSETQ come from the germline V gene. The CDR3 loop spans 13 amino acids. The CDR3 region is CASSGRAGDGYTF. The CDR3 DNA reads TGCGCCAGCAGCGGCCGAGCCGGAGATGGCTACACCTTC.

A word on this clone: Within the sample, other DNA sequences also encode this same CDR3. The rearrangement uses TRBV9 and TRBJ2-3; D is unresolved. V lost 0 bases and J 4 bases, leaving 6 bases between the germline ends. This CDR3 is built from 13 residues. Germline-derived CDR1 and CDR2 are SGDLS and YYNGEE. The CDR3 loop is CASSVASPDTQYF. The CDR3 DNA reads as TGTGCCAGCAGCGTAGCGAGCCCAGATACGCAGTATTTT.

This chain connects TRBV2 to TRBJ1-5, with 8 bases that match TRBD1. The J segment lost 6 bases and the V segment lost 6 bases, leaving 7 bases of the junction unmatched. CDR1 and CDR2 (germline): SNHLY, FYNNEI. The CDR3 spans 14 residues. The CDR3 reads CASSADRGGQPQHF. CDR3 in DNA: TGTGCCAGCAGCGCAGACAGGGGCGGTCAGCCCCAGCATTTT. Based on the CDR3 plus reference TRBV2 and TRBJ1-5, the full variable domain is EPEVTQTPSHQVTQMGQEVILRCVPISNHLYFYWYRQILGQKVEFLVSFYNNEISEKSEIFDDQFSVERPDGSNFTLKIRSTKLEDSAMYFCASSADRGGQPQHFGDGTRLSIL.

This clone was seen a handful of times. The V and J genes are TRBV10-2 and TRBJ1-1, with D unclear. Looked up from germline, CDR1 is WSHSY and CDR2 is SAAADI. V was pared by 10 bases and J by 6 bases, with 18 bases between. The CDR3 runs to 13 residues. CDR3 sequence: CATNLLGSAEAFF. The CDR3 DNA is TGCGCCACCAACCTCTTGGGGAGCGCTGAAGCTTTCTTT.

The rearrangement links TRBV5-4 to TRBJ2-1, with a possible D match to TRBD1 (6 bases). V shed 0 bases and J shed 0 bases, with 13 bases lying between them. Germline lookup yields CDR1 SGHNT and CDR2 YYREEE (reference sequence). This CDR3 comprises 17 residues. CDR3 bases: TGTGCCAGCAGCTTGGATGTGGGGGCAAGCTCCTACAATGAGCAGTTCTTC. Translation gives CASSLDVGASSYNEQFF.